What follows are 30 T cell receptor beta chains derived from one specimen sequenced in a study of cytomegalovirus exposure and HLA in healthy donors. This PCR relied on a set of 60 Vbeta primers and 13 Jbeta primers. This table comes from immunoSEQ multiplex PCR, and its TCRdb copy is limited to in-frame clones, with some not included. The table lists tens of thousands of clones. What was sequenced was PBMCs. These receptors all stem from a male donor in good health and CMV-seronegative.

The rearrangement uses TRBV27 and TRBJ1-1; D might be TRBD1 (6 bases). Germline lookup yields CDR1 MNHEY and CDR2 SMNVEV (reference sequence). The CDR3 consists of 15 residues. V lost 1 base and J 0 bases, leaving 9 bases between the germline ends. This CDR3 is CASSLFGQMNTEAFF. Written as DNA, the CDR3 is TGTGCCAGCAGTTTATTCGGACAGATGAACACTGAAGCTTTCTTT.

CDR3 sequence (DNA): TGTGCCGGACTCCTCGACCCTCGCTTTGGAAACACCATATATTTT. Translated: CAGLLDPRFGNTIYF. This chain joins TRBV30 and TRBJ1-3; D is ambiguous. Germline V CDR1 and CDR2: GTSNPN, SVGIG (reference sequence). The CDR3 loop spans 15 amino acids. The V end was cut by 8 bases, the J end by 3 bases, with 20 bases between. The whole variable domain, remainder taken from reference TRBV30 and TRBJ1-3, is SQTIHQWPATLVQPVGSPLSLECTVEGTSNPNLYWYRQAAGRGLQLLFYSVGIGQISSEVPQNLSASRPQDRQFILSSKKLLLSDSGFYLCAGLLDPRFGNTIYFGEGSWLTVV.

The chain has TRBV7-9 and TRBJ2-7; TRBD1 matches 9 bases. The V gene end was trimmed by 4 bases and the J gene end by 4 bases; junction bases not matched to a gene: 11. This CDR3 is 16 amino acids long. Germline V gene data show CDR1 as SEHNR and CDR2 as FQNEAQ (reference sequence). The CDR3 sequence is CASSSGEGTGFYEQYF. The DNA for the CDR3 is TGTGCCAGCAGCTCAGGGGAGGGGACAGGGTTTTACGAGCAGTACTTC.

The chain carries TRBV6-4 and TRBJ2-7; D is perhaps TRBD2 (6 bases). Trimming took off 0 bases at V and 3 bases at J, with 24 bases between the two ends. The CDR3 length is 19 residues. From germline, CDR1 is MRHNA and CDR2 SNTAGT. The CDR3 spells CASSDSKRGGRSLSYEQYF. The CDR3, as DNA: TGTGCCAGCAGTGACTCGAAGAGGGGAGGCAGGAGCCTTAGCTACGAGCAGTACTTC.

The gene calls are TRBV7-9 and TRBJ1-1; D remains ambiguous. Trimming removed 3 bases at V and 6 bases at J, with 8 bases between. The CDR3 has 12 amino acids. Germline values: CDR1 SEHNR, CDR2 FQNEAQ (reference sequence). The CDR3 reads CASSFTDPEAFF. In DNA, the CDR3 is TGTGCCAGCAGCTTTACAGATCCTGAAGCTTTCTTT.

This sequence joins TRBV11-2 and TRBJ1-5; D not certain. Germline loops: CDR1 SGHAT, CDR2 FQNNGV. The CDR3 totals 14 residues. V lost 4 bases, J lost 0 bases, and 7 bases lay in between. The CDR3 spells CASSYSSSNQPQHF. The CDR3 nucleotides read TGTGCCAGCAGCTACTCTTCTAGCAATCAGCCCCAGCATTTT.

This CDR3 is CATSRGPTGGQRYEQYF. The CDR3 nucleotides are TGTGCCACCAGCAGAGGACCGACAGGGGGCCAAAGGTACGAGCAGTACTTC. The rearrangement links TRBV15 to TRBJ2-7; 10 bases are a match to TRBD1. There are 17 residues in the CDR3. Looked up from germline, CDR1 is LNHNV and CDR2 is YYDKDF (reference sequence). Germline trimming cut 1 base from V and 4 bases from J; bases unmatched to any gene: 10.

The V call is TRBV7-2, the J call TRBJ1-3, with D hard to call. Germline lookup yields CDR1 SGHTA and CDR2 FQGNSA. V lost 5 bases and J 0 bases, leaving 8 bases between the germline ends. The CDR3 has 14 amino acids. The CDR3 here is CASSPTHSGNTIYF. The CDR3 nucleotides read TGTGCCAGCAGCCCTACCCACTCTGGAAACACCATATATTTT.

This sequence joins TRBV7-2 and TRBJ2-2, with D perhaps TRBD1 (6 bases). The germline V gene has CDR1 SGHTA and CDR2 FQGNSA. The V end lost 5 bases, the J end lost 4 bases, and 14 bases lay between the germline ends. CDR3 length equals 15 residues. Here the CDR3 reads CASSKSGVVTGELFF. CDR3 sequence (DNA): TGTGCCAGCAGCAAGTCAGGGGTTGTCACCGGGGAGCTGTTTTTT. Filled out from reference TRBV7-2 and TRBJ2-2, the complete variable domain reads GAGVSQSPSNKVTEKGKDVELRCDPISGHTALYWYRQSLGQGLEFLIYFQGNSAPDKSGLPSDRFSAERTGGSVSTLTIQRTQQEDSAVYLCASSKSGVVTGELFFGEGSRLTVL.

V gene TRBV29-1 combines with J gene TRBJ1-1; D not certain. Germline V gene data show CDR1 as SQVTM and CDR2 as ANQGSEA. V lost 4 bases and J lost 1, with 4 bases in between. CDR3 length: 11 residues. The CDR3 is CSVGRNTEAFF. The DNA for the CDR3 is TGCAGCGTTGGTCGGAACACTGAAGCTTTCTTT.

This sequence joins TRBV30 and TRBJ2-7; the match to TRBD1 covers 9 bases. The trim removed 0 bases at V and 6 bases at J, leaving 3 bases unmatched. The CDR3 totals 13 residues. Germline CDR1 GTSNPN, CDR2 SVGIG (reference sequence). The CDR3 DNA sequence: TGTGCCTGGAGTGTACAGGGGGCGGGCGAGCAGTACTTC. Translating gives CAWSVQGAGEQYF.

The CDR3: CASSPLVVWNEQFF. Here the CDR3 DNA reads TGTGCCAGCAGCCCCCTAGTAGTTTGGAATGAGCAGTTCTTC. The chain uses TRBV6-5 and TRBJ2-1; D uncertain. Trimming removed 6 bases at V and 7 bases at J, with 16 bases between. The CDR3 has 14 residues. The germline CDR1 and CDR2 sequences are MNHEY and SVGAGI.

The rearrangement joins TRBV4-2 to TRBJ2-1, with 7 bases that match TRBD1. The CDR3 contains 16 residues. Germline lookup yields CDR1 LGHNA and CDR2 YNFKEQ. Trimming at V came to 5 bases and at J to 0 bases, leaving 7 bases not matched to a gene. CDR3 residues: CASSFGQDSSYNEQFF. The CDR3 coding sequence is TGTGCCAGCAGCTTTGGACAGGATAGCTCCTACAATGAGCAGTTCTTC.

This chain joins TRBV5-4 and TRBJ1-3; TRBD1 is a possible D gene (5 bases). Germline assignment: CDR1 SGHNT and CDR2 YYREEE (reference sequence). This CDR3 contains 15 residues. Trimming left V 2 bases short and J 4 bases short, with 13 bases between. The CDR3 loop is CASSFNDRFGNTIYF. The CDR3 DNA reads as TGTGCCAGCAGCTTCAATGACAGATTCGGAAACACCATATATTTT. Variable domain in full (rest from reference TRBV5-4 and TRBJ1-3): ETGVTQSPTHLIKTRGQQVTLRCSSQSGHNTVSWYQQALGQGPQFIFQYYREEENGRGNFPPRFSGLQFPNYSSELNVNALELDDSALYLCASSFNDRFGNTIYFGEGSWLTVV.

The rearrangement uses TRBV23-1 and TRBJ1-4; D gene uncertain. TRBV23-1 is labeled an ORF, and its function is uncertain. Between the trimmed V and J ends, which lost 9 bases and 14 bases, there was a span of 16 bases. This CDR3 region has 11 residues. The CDR3 region has the DNA TGCGCCAGTGCCGCCCCTAGTAGGCTGTTTTTT. It yields the protein CASAAPSRLFF.

CDR3 sequence reads: CASRTGASGYTF. CDR3 coding DNA: TGTGCCAGCCGGACAGGGGCTAGTGGCTACACCTTC. The chain has TRBV19 and TRBJ1-2; TRBD1 agrees at 9 bases. Germline-derived CDR1 and CDR2 are LNHDA and SQIVND (reference sequence). Losses at the gene ends were 9 bases for V and 7 bases for J; bases not matched to a gene: 6. The CDR3 is 12 amino acids.

The rearrangement uses TRBV14 and TRBJ1-1, with D perhaps TRBD1 (5 bases). CDR3 length: 13 residues. V shed 4 bases and J shed 8 bases, with 14 bases lying between them. Germline CDR1 is SGHDN and CDR2 is FVKESK. CDR3 nucleotide sequence: TGTGCCAGCAGCCCCCCGGACACGAGGGAAGCTTTCTTT. Its protein product is CASSPPDTREAFF.

The V and J genes are TRBV29-1 and TRBJ2-2; tentatively, D is TRBD1 (6 bases). Looked up from germline, CDR1 is SQVTM and CDR2 is ANQGSEA. This CDR3 contains 14 residues. V dropped 6 bases and J dropped 1 base, with 12 bases sitting between them. The CDR3 nucleotides read TGCAGCGTGAGGACAGAACAGAACACCGGGGAGCTGTTTTTT. Translating it yields CSVRTEQNTGELFF.

The chain recombines TRBV4-1 with TRBJ2-1; 9 bases are a match to TRBD1. The CDR3 has 16 residues. J was trimmed by 5 bases and V by 1 base; bases with no gene match: 6. Germline values: CDR1 MGHRA, CDR2 YSYEKL. DNA of the CDR3: TGCGCCAGCAGCCAAGCGTTGGGACAGGGAAACAATGAGCAGTTCTTC. It codes for CASSQALGQGNNEQFF.

The V call is TRBV28, the J call TRBJ1-2; 11 nucleotides line up with TRBD1. V lost 6 bases, J lost 6 bases, and 6 bases stayed unmatched. Germline V gene lookup returns CDR1 MDHEN and CDR2 SYDVKM. The CDR3 is 14 residues long. The CDR3 region has the DNA TGTGCCAGCAGCACGGGACAGGGGGGTCATGGCTACACCTTC. Its translation: CASSTGQGGHGYTF.

The chain carries TRBV9 and TRBJ1-3; D remains ambiguous. The germline gives CDR1 SGDLS, CDR2 YYNGEE. The CDR3 is made up of 16 amino acids. Trimming cost V 0 bases and J 0 bases, with 10 bases left between them. The CDR3 loop is CASSVGGSSSGNTIYF. CDR3 nucleotide sequence: TGTGCCAGCAGCGTAGGTGGCTCCAGCTCTGGAAACACCATATATTTT.

DNA of the CDR3: TGTGCCAGCAGCTTTCGTCAGGGTTCGGTAGACGAGCAGTACTTC. Translating it yields CASSFRQGSVDEQYF. The J gene is TRBJ2-7, the V gene TRBV11-2, with D maybe TRBD1 (5 bases). Trimming pared 3 bases from V and 5 bases from J, leaving 17 bases between. The CDR3 is 15 amino acids. CDR1 and CDR2 from the germline V gene are SGHAT and FQNNGV.

This chain joins TRBV10-2 and TRBJ1-2, with unresolved D. Trimming removed 1 base at V and 8 bases at J, with 8 bases between. Per germline, CDR1 WSHSY and CDR2 SAAADI. The CDR3 is 12 amino acids. CDR3 amino acids: CASSEFREGYTF. Here the CDR3 DNA reads TGCGCCAGCAGTGAGTTCCGGGAGGGCTACACCTTC.

The chain links TRBV4-3 to TRBJ1-5, with D possibly matching TRBD1 (5 bases). Trimming took off 0 bases at V and 4 bases at J, with 13 bases between the two ends. This CDR3 contains 16 residues. Germline V gene lookup returns CDR1 LGHNA and CDR2 YSLEER. As DNA, the CDR3 is TGCGCCAGCAGCCAAGAGGTGGGGCAGCTAAATCAGCCCCAGCATTTT. This codes for CASSQEVGQLNQPQHF.

Of note for this clone: The sample holds other DNA sequences that translate to the same CDR3. The chain uses TRBV7-2 and TRBJ1-1; D gene ambiguous. Trimming removed 2 bases at V and 1 base at J, with 5 bases between. Germline V gives CDR1 SGHTA, CDR2 FQGNSA. The CDR3 totals 13 residues. The CDR3: CASSLTGNTEAFF. The CDR3 nucleotides read TGTGCCAGCAGCTTAACGGGGAACACTGAAGCTTTCTTT.

The chain carries TRBV6-5 and TRBJ2-2; TRBD1 agrees at 7 bases. V was pared by 6 bases and J by 8 bases, with 3 bases of the junction left unmatched. The CDR3 is 12 amino acids. Germline V gene data show CDR1 as MNHEY and CDR2 as SVGAGI. The CDR3, as DNA: TGTGCCAGCAGCCTCAGGGGGGGGGAGCTGTTTTTT. This encodes CASSLRGGELFF.

The CDR3 DNA reads TGTGCCAGCAGACGACAGGGTAATTCACCCCTCCACTTT. This sequence encodes CASRRQGNSPLHF. The chain couples TRBV25-1 to TRBJ1-6; TRBD1 matches at 7 bases. The CDR3 extends over 13 amino acids. Germline V gene data show CDR1 as MGHDK and CDR2 as SYGVNS. V gave up 6 bases and J gave up 6 bases; unmatched junction bases: 2.

The chain joins TRBV13 to TRBJ2-1, with D possibly being TRBD2 (5 bases). Looked up from germline, CDR1 is PRHDT and CDR2 is FYEKMQ (reference sequence). V lost 4 bases to trimming and J lost 3 bases, with 16 bases between them. The CDR3 extends over 16 amino acids. Written as DNA, the CDR3 is TGTGCCAGCAGCTCCTTGGACTCGCCCTACTACAATGAGCAGTTCTTC. Protein: CASSSLDSPYYNEQFF. The full variable domain, its missing parts supplied by reference TRBV13 and TRBJ2-1, is AAGVIQSPRHLIKEKRETATLKCYPIPRHDTVYWYQQGPGQDPQFLISFYEKMQSDKGSIPDRFSAQQFSDYHSELNMSSLELGDSALYFCASSSLDSPYYNEQFFGPGTRLTVL.

The chain uses TRBV14 and TRBJ1-6, with D maybe TRBD1 (6 bases). This CDR3 has 20 amino acids. CDR1 and CDR2 (germline): SGHDN, FVKESK. The ends were cut back, 0 bases at V and 2 bases at J, with 20 bases in the middle. Here the CDR3 reads CASSQERPGESEAYNSPLHF. The CDR3, as DNA: TGTGCCAGCAGCCAAGAAAGGCCAGGGGAATCCGAAGCCTATAATTCACCCCTCCACTTT.

The chain couples TRBV11-2 to TRBJ1-2, with 9 bases identical to TRBD1. Unmatched junction bases numbered 5, after V lost 4 bases and J lost 5 bases. Germline loops: CDR1 SGHAT, CDR2 FQNNGV. The CDR3 runs to 14 residues. The CDR3 sequence is CASSSTGTGYGYTF. CDR3 sequence (DNA): TGTGCCAGCAGCTCCACCGGGACAGGGTATGGCTACACCTTC.